Listed below are T cell receptor beta chains from one sample, sequenced in a study of shared clonotypes between healthy human individuals. Using immunoSEQ multiplex PCR, the repertoire was profiled, and TCRdb retains in-frame clones only, with some absent. Of about 640,000 clones detected, about two thirds appear once; the ten largest clones hold under 2%. Sequencing used memory CD4+ T cells sorted from blood. The receptors were sampled from a woman aged 25 to 39 in good health. CDR3s include the opening cysteine and the closing phenylalanine or tryptophan.

V gene: TRBV28; J gene: TRBJ1-5; CDR3 protein: CASMEVGTGFNQPQHF
V gene: TRBV27; J gene: TRBJ2-7; CDR3 protein: CASSLPNLRSSYEQYF
V gene: TRBV6-6; J gene: TRBJ2-3; CDR3 protein: CASSPLKGGTDTQYF
V gene: TRBV25-1; J gene: TRBJ1-5; CDR3 protein: CASSDPSGQPQHF
V gene: TRBV5-4; J gene: TRBJ2-3; CDR3 protein: CASSLAGRGETDTQYF
V gene: TRBV18; J gene: TRBJ1-4; CDR3 protein: CASSFSFATNEKLFF
V gene: TRBV6-5; J gene: TRBJ2-3; CDR3 protein: CASSPGGARTDTQYF
V gene: TRBV30; J gene: TRBJ1-2; CDR3 protein: CAWKRAANYGYTF
V gene: TRBV6-1; J gene: TRBJ2-3; CDR3 protein: CASRIDRSTDTQYF
V gene: TRBV29-1; J gene: TRBJ1-1; CDR3 protein: CSVEGQASTKAFF
V gene: TRBV30; J gene: TRBJ2-7; CDR3 protein: CAWRPTSGRGYEQYF
V gene: TRBV7-6; J gene: TRBJ1-1; CDR3 protein: CASSWGQGAGYEAFF
V gene: TRBV10-3; J gene: TRBJ2-7; CDR3 protein: CAISDPTSGRENSYEQYF
V gene: TRBV11-2; J gene: TRBJ1-3; CDR3 protein: CASSSLTWTDFTIYF
V gene: TRBV6-1; J gene: TRBJ2-5; CDR3 protein: CASSEASGSGQETQYF
V gene: TRBV2; J gene: TRBJ2-3; CDR3 protein: CASNPQGSTDTQYF
V gene: TRBV28; J gene: TRBJ2-5; CDR3 protein: CASSLPGGGETQYF
V gene: TRBV7-8; J gene: TRBJ1-4; CDR3 protein: CASSLDPGMTNEKLFF
V gene: TRBV19; J gene: TRBJ2-7; CDR3 protein: CASSIRQGSYEQYF
V gene: TRBV2; J gene: TRBJ2-5; CDR3 protein: CASSVKQGGSGSQETQYF
V gene: TRBV15; J gene: TRBJ1-2; CDR3 protein: CATSRRTDYGYTF
V gene: TRBV6-1; J gene: TRBJ1-2; CDR3 protein: CASSVTDYGYTF
V gene: TRBV5-4; J gene: TRBJ1-1; CDR3 protein: CASGRKGTATEAFF
V gene: TRBV28; J gene: TRBJ1-1; CDR3 protein: CASSNARAGGTEAFF
V gene: TRBV18; J gene: TRBJ1-3; CDR3 protein: CASSIPSSGNTIYF
V gene: TRBV5-1; J gene: TRBJ1-1; CDR3 protein: CASSLGQGTRTEAFF
V gene: TRBV20-1; J gene: TRBJ2-1; CDR3 protein: CSAGREYEQFF
V gene: TRBV5-6; J gene: TRBJ2-1; CDR3 protein: CASSLWLLRKNNEQFF
V gene: TRBV10-3; J gene: TRBJ2-7; CDR3 protein: CAISDPTGTTHYEQYF
V gene: TRBV28; J gene: TRBJ1-2; CDR3 protein: CASSPSARGFYGYTF
V gene: TRBV1; J gene: TRBJ1-4; CDR3 protein: CTSSHPPGTGEKLFF
V gene: TRBV5-8; J gene: TRBJ1-5; CDR3 protein: CASSFGTAAYQPQHF
V gene: TRBV2; J gene: TRBJ1-5; CDR3 protein: CASSVWEGNQPQHF
V gene: TRBV28; J gene: TRBJ1-5; CDR3 protein: CASTTNHQPQHF
V gene: TRBV29-1; J gene: TRBJ1-2; CDR3 protein: CSAGEDYGYTF
V gene: TRBV6-1; J gene: TRBJ1-1; CDR3 protein: CASNINPTGNTEAFF
V gene: TRBV28; J gene: TRBJ2-7; CDR3 protein: CASSFEGAGSSYEQYF
V gene: TRBV5-6; J gene: TRBJ2-2; CDR3 protein: CASSFSSGRGNTGELFF
V gene: TRBV28; J gene: TRBJ2-1; CDR3 protein: CASTPSGRFHEQFF
V gene: TRBV10-3; J gene: TRBJ2-5; CDR3 protein: CAISESGSPGRETQYF
V gene: TRBV4-2; J gene: TRBJ2-6; CDR3 protein: CASSHRVSGANVLTF
V gene: TRBV2; J gene: TRBJ1-2; CDR3 protein: CASTRTSLTNYGYTF
V gene: TRBV6-5; J gene: TRBJ2-7; CDR3 protein: CASGAGSYEQYF
V gene: TRBV9; J gene: TRBJ2-5; CDR3 protein: CASSGTGSRGTQYF
V gene: TRBV28; J gene: TRBJ1-5; CDR3 protein: CASSLGTAGPNSNQPQHF
V gene: TRBV19; J gene: TRBJ2-1; CDR3 protein: CASSWTSGTYNEQFF
V gene: TRBV10-3; J gene: TRBJ1-3; CDR3 protein: CAIRQGAAGNTIYF
V gene: TRBV11-2; J gene: TRBJ2-7; CDR3 protein: CASSGGGAGSYEQYF
V gene: TRBV4-1; J gene: TRBJ1-5; CDR3 protein: CASSHNRQGALSNQPQHF
V gene: TRBV9; J gene: TRBJ2-1; CDR3 protein: CASSVAGQATAGEQFF
V gene: TRBV5-4; J gene: TRBJ1-5; CDR3 protein: CASSSRTGVGQPQHF
V gene: TRBV6-5; J gene: TRBJ2-1; CDR3 protein: CASSPTGNEQFF
V gene: TRBV7-9; J gene: TRBJ1-3; CDR3 protein: CASSPRTGTLSGNTIYF
V gene: TRBV4-1; J gene: TRBJ2-4; CDR3 protein: CASSQVGRGLAKNIQYF
V gene: TRBV28; J gene: TRBJ1-2; CDR3 protein: CASRRQGEGGYTF